These 15 T cell receptor beta chains came from one sample sequenced in a study of post-analysis software for immune sequencing data. Overall study results and limits: TRBV5-6, TRBV5-1 and TRBV20-1 belonged to a set of about five TRBV segments that were more frequent in patients than controls.

Prepared libraries of TCR beta cDNA carried unique molecular identifiers. TCRdb passed the PCR reads through MiXCR, listing each CDR3 protein once. The sample shows approximately 690,000 distinct CDR3 sequences, 59% of them seen only once. These receptors are not linked to any known antigen. Sequencing was carried out using blood. Receptors originate from a girl aged 2 to 9 with multiple sclerosis.

This rearrangement joins TRBV10-3 to TRBJ2-6; no reliable D call. Per germline, CDR1 ENHRY and CDR2 SYGVKD. V was trimmed by 3 bases and J by 0 bases, leaving 6 bases between them. This CDR3 has 15 amino acids. In DNA, the CDR3 is TGTGCCATCAGTGAAAGAGGCTCTGGGGCCAACGTCCTGACTTTC. This encodes CAISERGSGANVLTF.

The chain links TRBV7-6 to TRBJ1-2; D is unresolved. Germline loops: CDR1 SGHVS, CDR2 FNYEAQ. Trimming shortened V by 4 bases and J by 6 bases, and 12 bases separated the two germline ends. The CDR3 has 13 amino acids. Here the CDR3 DNA reads TGTGCCAGCAGCTATGAGGGAGGCCATGGCTACACCTTC. It yields the protein CASSYEGGHGYTF.

The V call is TRBV6-5, the J call TRBJ2-7; a possible D gene is TRBD2 (7 bases). This CDR3 has 13 amino acids. CDR1 is MNHEY, CDR2 SVGAGI, per germline. The germline V and J ends were trimmed by 7 bases and 5 bases, with 15 bases remaining between them. The CDR3 loop is CASNIPGGHEQYF. In nucleotides, the CDR3 is TGTGCCAGCAATATCCCGGGGGGCCACGAGCAGTACTTC.

This clonotype was counted a few times. The genes are TRBV12-3 or TRBV12-4 and TRBJ1-1; 7 bases line up with TRBD1. The J segment lost 0 bases and the V segment lost 4 bases, leaving 8 bases of the junction unmatched. The CDR3 extends over 16 amino acids. CDR3 amino acids: CASSWGTDTLNTEAFF. CDR3 DNA: TGTGCCAGCAGTTGGGGGACAGACACCCTGAACACTGAAGCTTTCTTT.

This clonotype was detected a few times. The rearrangement joins TRBV12-3 or TRBV12-4 to TRBJ2-1; 7 bases align to TRBD2. The CDR3 extends over 16 amino acids. V lost 2 bases, J lost 6 bases, and 10 bases stayed unmatched. CDR3: CASSLLAGVVPNEQFF. CDR3 DNA: TGTGCCAGCAGTTTACTCGCGGGGGTGGTCCCCAATGAGCAGTTCTTC.

The chain joins TRBV11-1 to TRBJ1-4, with TRBD1 matching over 9 bases. The junction had 19 bases not matched to a gene; V was cut back by 5 bases and J by 0 bases. Per germline, CDR1 SGHAT and CDR2 FQDESV (reference sequence). The CDR3 contains 21 residues. The CDR3 region is CASSPLGAYRGRLATNEKLFF. The CDR3 DNA sequence: TGTGCCAGCAGCCCTCTGGGCGCGTACAGGGGGCGATTGGCAACTAATGAAAAACTGTTTTTT.

This sequence joins TRBV28 and TRBJ2-3; D is tentatively TRBD1 or TRBD2 (5 bases each). This CDR3 comprises 18 residues. Germline CDR1 and CDR2: MDHEN and SYDVKM. V lost 1 base and J lost 1, with 18 bases in between. The CDR3 nucleotides are TGTGCCAGCAGTTTATACCTTGGCAGGGAGCACTGCACAGATACGCAGTATTTT. This encodes CASSLYLGREHCTDTQYF.

The chain uses TRBV5-1 and TRBJ1-1; 8 bases match TRBD1. The CDR3 runs 15 residues. V lost 3 bases and J lost 11; bases outside the gene matches: 15. Germline V gives CDR1 SGHRS, CDR2 YFSETQ. The CDR3 sequence: CASSSGGTGGKEAFF. DNA of the CDR3: TGCGCCAGCAGCTCGGGGGGCACAGGGGGTAAGGAGGCTTTCTTT.

The chain employs TRBV27 and TRBJ2-7, with a possible D match to TRBD1 (5 bases). Germline lookup yields CDR1 MNHEY and CDR2 SMNVEV (reference sequence). The ends were cut back, 8 bases at V and 4 bases at J, with 15 bases in the middle. CDR3 length: 13 amino acids. Here the CDR3 reads CASRPRVEYEQYF. The CDR3, as DNA: TGTGCCAGCCGACCCAGGGTGGAGTACGAGCAGTACTTC.

The V and J genes are TRBV5-1 and TRBJ2-5; the match to TRBD1 covers 7 bases. Trimming took 3 bases from V and 5 from J; bases not matched to a gene: 10. The CDR3 spans 15 residues. The germline V gene encodes CDR1 SGHRS and CDR2 YFSETQ. In DNA, the CDR3 is TGCGCCAGCAGCTCGGACGAGGGGGCTTGGGAGACCCAGTACTTC. This sequence encodes CASSSDEGAWETQYF.

This clonotype was found a few times. The chain links TRBV4-3 to TRBJ2-1, with TRBD2 as a possible D gene (5 bases). The CDR3 runs 17 residues. CDR1 and CDR2 from the germline V gene are LGHNA and YSLEER. Trimming cost V 1 base and J 5 bases, with 18 bases left between them. For the CDR3, the DNA is TGCGCCAGCAGCCAAGGGGTCGGGGAGCGCTGGGACAATGAGCAGTTCTTC. Translation: CASSQGVGERWDNEQFF.

This chain's CDR3 is CASSSQAHQPQHF. The CDR3 coding sequence is TGTGCCAGCAGTTCCCAGGCCCATCAGCCCCAGCATTTT. This chain uses TRBV12-3 or TRBV12-4 with TRBJ1-5; D not resolved. Trimming removed 4 bases at V and 5 bases at J, with 9 bases between. CDR3 length equals 13 residues.

This clonotype was seen more than once but under ten times. The V call is TRBV4-1, the J call TRBJ2-1; 9 bases line up with TRBD2. Germline CDR1 is MGHRA and CDR2 is YSYEKL. The junction had 11 bases not matched to a gene; V was cut back by 3 bases and J by 2 bases. The CDR3 runs 18 residues. As DNA, the CDR3 is TGCGCCAGCAGCCATTGGGAGTGGCTAGCGGGGACCTACAATGAGCAGTTCTTC. This sequence encodes CASSHWEWLAGTYNEQFF.

The chain employs TRBV10-2 and TRBJ1-2; TRBD1 might be the D (5 bases). CDR1 WSHSY and CDR2 SAAADI come from the germline V gene. The CDR3 sequence is 15 residues long. Deletions cut 2 bases from V and 2 bases from J, with 12 bases between. CDR3 amino acids: CASSEIKGRNYGYTF. The CDR3 DNA reads as TGCGCCAGCAGTGAGATAAAGGGGCGCAACTATGGCTACACCTTC.

The CDR3 DNA reads as TGCAGTGCTAGCCCTAGCGGGAGTAGGGAGTTCTTC. Amino acids: CSASPSGSREFF. This chain links TRBV20-1 with TRBJ2-1; 10 bases are a match to TRBD2. The length of the CDR3 is 12 residues. From germline, CDR1 is DFQATT and CDR2 SNEGSKA (reference sequence). J gave up 14 bases and V 3 bases, and 7 bases lay outside the gene matches.